The rows below give T cell receptor beta chains drawn from one sample of a study of somatic mutations in cytotoxic T cells in rheumatoid arthritis. Only in-frame clones appear in the TCRdb table, and some are missing; sequencing was by immunoSEQ multiplex PCR. The data contain 10,000 or so clones, around four fifths of them seen just once; the ten biggest clones take up 20% to 25%. Sample: CD8+ T cells sorted from blood. These receptors were taken from a man in his fifties in good health. Both conserved end residues are part of each CDR3. A D gene is named only where the DNA matches it firmly. A clone size is listed for some rows: how often the clone was seen (once, few, many), or a class if it is expanded.

D gene: TRBD1
clone size: NA
J gene: TRBJ1-2
V gene: TRBV5-6
CDR3 DNA: TGTGCCAGCAGCTGGAATTGGAGGGGCAGGGGGCTCTATGGCTACACCTTC
CDR3 protein: CASSWNWRGRGLYGYTF

D gene: NA
clone size: NA
J gene: TRBJ2-7
V gene: TRBV5-6
CDR3 DNA: TGTGCCAGCAGCTTTTTAGCGGATACCTACGAGCAGTACTTC
CDR3 protein: CASSFLADTYEQYF

D gene: TRBD2
clone size: NA
J gene: TRBJ2-2
V gene: TRBV7-2
CDR3 DNA: TGTGCCAGCAGATGGGGGACTAGCGGGTATTTGGTCGGGGAGCTGTTTTTT
CDR3 protein: CASRWGTSGYLVGELFF

D gene: TRBD1
clone size: NA
J gene: TRBJ2-3
V gene: TRBV19
CDR3 DNA: TGTGCCAGTAGCCTTAGAATGTTCCGGGACAGGGAGGATACGCAGTATTTT
CDR3 protein: CASSLRMFRDREDTQYF

D gene: NA
clone size: NA
J gene: TRBJ2-5
V gene: TRBV5-6
CDR3 DNA: TGTGCCAGCAGCCCATTCAGGCTCACTGATGAGACCCAGTACTTC
CDR3 protein: CASSPFRLTDETQYF

D gene: NA
clone size: NA
J gene: TRBJ1-2
V gene: TRBV29-1
CDR3 DNA: TGCAGCGTTGACGGAGGGTATGGCTACACCTTC
CDR3 protein: CSVDGGYGYTF

D gene: TRBD1
clone size: once
J gene: TRBJ2-3
V gene: TRBV29-1
CDR3 DNA: TGCAGCGTTGAAGGCGGGGACAGGGTGGGCACAGATACGCAGTATTTT
CDR3 protein: CSVEGGDRVGTDTQYF

D gene: NA
clone size: NA
J gene: TRBJ1-4
V gene: TRBV10-3
CDR3 DNA: TGTGCCATCAGTGACACGACGTTAGGGGCAACTAATGAAAAACTGTTTTTT
CDR3 protein: CAISDTTLGATNEKLFF

D gene: TRBD1
clone size: NA
J gene: TRBJ2-5
V gene: TRBV11-3
CDR3 DNA: TGTGCCAGCAGCTTACAGGGGGCGGGGGAGACCCAGTACTTC
CDR3 protein: CASSLQGAGETQYF

D gene: NA
clone size: medium-sized
J gene: TRBJ1-3
V gene: TRBV9
CDR3 DNA: TGTGCCAGCAGCCCCTCCAGGGGTGGAAACACCATATATTTT
CDR3 protein: CASSPSRGGNTIYF

D gene: NA
clone size: NA
J gene: TRBJ2-5
V gene: TRBV2
CDR3 DNA: TGTGCCAGCACAATCGCCCAGGTACCTATCCAGGAGACCCAGTACTTC
CDR3 protein: CASTIAQVPIQETQYF

D gene: NA
clone size: NA
J gene: TRBJ2-7
V gene: TRBV6-6
CDR3 DNA: TGTGCCAGCAGTTACTCGACGGGAGAGCAGTACTTC
CDR3 protein: CASSYSTGEQYF

D gene: TRBD1
clone size: NA
J gene: TRBJ1-6
V gene: TRBV7-2
CDR3 DNA: TGTGCCAGCAGCTTGGAGACAGGGGGAAGGTCACCCCTCCACTTT
CDR3 protein: CASSLETGGRSPLHF

D gene: TRBD1
clone size: medium-sized
J gene: TRBJ1-5
V gene: TRBV5-1
CDR3 DNA: TGCGCCAGCAGCTGGCCCTGGGACAGGGGAGGTCAGCCCCAGCATTTT
CDR3 protein: CASSWPWDRGGQPQHF

D gene: NA
clone size: once
J gene: TRBJ2-1
V gene: TRBV5-6
CDR3 DNA: TGTGCCAGCTCCTGGCGAAAGCGATCCTACAATGAGCAGTTCTTC
CDR3 protein: CASSWRKRSYNEQFF

D gene: NA
clone size: NA
J gene: TRBJ2-3
V gene: TRBV19
CDR3 DNA: TGTGCCAGTAGTATCTGGGCAGGTTCGGGGGACACAGATACGCAGTATTTT
CDR3 protein: CASSIWAGSGDTDTQYF

D gene: NA
clone size: NA
J gene: TRBJ2-1
V gene: TRBV9
CDR3 DNA: TGTGCCAGCAGCGTAGAGGTGCAGGGTTGGAGTGATGAGCAGTTCTTC
CDR3 protein: CASSVEVQGWSDEQFF

D gene: TRBD2
clone size: few
J gene: TRBJ2-3
V gene: TRBV7-9
CDR3 DNA: TGTGCCAGCAGCTTAGATGAGGGAGGGCATACGCAGTATTTT
CDR3 protein: CASSLDEGGHTQYF

D gene: TRBD2
clone size: few
J gene: TRBJ2-3
V gene: TRBV9
CDR3 DNA: TGTGCCAGCAGCGTTAGCGGGAGGGGCGCAGATACGCAGTATTTT
CDR3 protein: CASSVSGRGADTQYF

D gene: TRBD2
clone size: medium-sized
J gene: TRBJ2-1
V gene: TRBV9
CDR3 DNA: TGTGCCAGCGGAAGCGGGGGGCGGGACGAGCAGTTCTTC
CDR3 protein: CASGSGGRDEQFF

D gene: TRBD1
clone size: NA
J gene: TRBJ2-3
V gene: TRBV6-6
CDR3 DNA: TGTGCCAGCAGTTCGAACCGGGACAGCAGCACAGATACGCAGTATTTT
CDR3 protein: CASSSNRDSSTDTQYF

D gene: NA
clone size: NA
J gene: TRBJ2-2
V gene: TRBV9
CDR3 DNA: TGTGCCAGCAGCGTGGGACTTACCGGGGAGCTGTTTTTT
CDR3 protein: CASSVGLTGELFF

D gene: TRBD2
clone size: NA
J gene: TRBJ2-3
V gene: TRBV9
CDR3 DNA: TGTGCCAGCAGCGTAGGCGGGGGGGCCTCAGATACGCAGTATTTT
CDR3 protein: CASSVGGGASDTQYF

D gene: NA
clone size: once
J gene: TRBJ2-7
V gene: TRBV27
CDR3 DNA: TGTGCCAGCAGTTCCTTTGCGAGGCAGGGTGGCGCCGAGCAGTACTTC
CDR3 protein: CASSSFARQGGAEQYF

D gene: NA
clone size: NA
J gene: TRBJ2-7
V gene: TRBV27
CDR3 DNA: TGTGCCAGCAGTTTGGGCGCCTCCTACGAGCAGTACTTC
CDR3 protein: CASSLGASYEQYF

D gene: NA
clone size: once
J gene: TRBJ2-7
V gene: TRBV2
CDR3 DNA: TGTGCCAGCCGGGGGACGATTTCCTACGAGCAGTACTTC
CDR3 protein: CASRGTISYEQYF

D gene: NA
clone size: NA
J gene: TRBJ2-1
V gene: TRBV9
CDR3 DNA: TGTGCCAGCAGCGTAAGAGCCAATGAGCAGTTCTTC
CDR3 protein: CASSVRANEQFF